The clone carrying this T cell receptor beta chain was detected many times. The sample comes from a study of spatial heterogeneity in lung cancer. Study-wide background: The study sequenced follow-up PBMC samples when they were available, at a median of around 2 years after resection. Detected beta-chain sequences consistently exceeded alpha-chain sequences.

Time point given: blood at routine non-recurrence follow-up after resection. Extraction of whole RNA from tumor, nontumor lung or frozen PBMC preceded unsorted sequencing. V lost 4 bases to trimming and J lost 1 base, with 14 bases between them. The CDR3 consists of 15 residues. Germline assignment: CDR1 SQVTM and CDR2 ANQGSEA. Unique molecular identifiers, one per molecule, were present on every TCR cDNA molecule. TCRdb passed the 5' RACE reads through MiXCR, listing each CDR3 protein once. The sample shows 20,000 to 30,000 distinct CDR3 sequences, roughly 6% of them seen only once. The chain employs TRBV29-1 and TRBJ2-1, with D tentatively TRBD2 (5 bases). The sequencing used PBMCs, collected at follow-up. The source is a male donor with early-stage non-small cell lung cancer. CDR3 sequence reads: CSVVLPGRSYNEQFF. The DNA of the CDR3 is TGCAGCGTTGTTCTGCCGGGGAGATCCTACAATGAGCAGTTCTTC.